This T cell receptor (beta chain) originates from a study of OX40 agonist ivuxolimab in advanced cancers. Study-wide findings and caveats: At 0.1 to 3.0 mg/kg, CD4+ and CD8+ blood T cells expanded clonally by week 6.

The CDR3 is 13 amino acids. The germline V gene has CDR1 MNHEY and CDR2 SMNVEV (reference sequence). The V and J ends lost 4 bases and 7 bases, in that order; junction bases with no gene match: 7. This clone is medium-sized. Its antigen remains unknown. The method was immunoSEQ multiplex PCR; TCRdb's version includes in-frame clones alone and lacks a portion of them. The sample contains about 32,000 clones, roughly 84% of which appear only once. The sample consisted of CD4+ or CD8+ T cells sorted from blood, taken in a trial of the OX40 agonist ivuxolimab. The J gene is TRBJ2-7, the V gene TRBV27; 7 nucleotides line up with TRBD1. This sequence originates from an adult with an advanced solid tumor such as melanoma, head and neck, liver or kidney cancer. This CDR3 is CASSSGQAREQYF. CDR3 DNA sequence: TGTGCCAGCAGTTCTGGACAGGCTAGAGAGCAGTACTTC.